These 4 T cell receptor beta chains share one sample of origin, sequenced in a study of OX40 agonist ivuxolimab in advanced cancers. Generated by immunoSEQ multiplex PCR, the TCRdb table keeps only in-frame clones and is missing some. This table has tens of thousands of clones, roughly 94% appearing once. The sample consisted of CD4+ or CD8+ T cells sorted from blood, taken in a trial of the OX40 agonist ivuxolimab. These receptors originate from an adult with an advanced solid tumor such as melanoma, head and neck, liver or kidney cancer.

V usage is TRBV9 and J usage is TRBJ2-1; maybe TRBD2 (5 bases). V shed 0 bases and J shed 0 bases, with 10 bases lying between them. The germline V gene encodes CDR1 SGDLS and CDR2 YYNGEE. CDR3 size: 16 residues. CDR3 nucleotides: TGTGCCAGCAGCGTAGAAGCGGTGAGCTCCTACAATGAGCAGTTCTTC. It codes for CASSVEAVSSYNEQFF.

The gene calls are TRBV14 and TRBJ2-7, with D possibly being TRBD2 (5 bases). Between the trimmed V and J ends, which lost 1 base and 6 bases, there was a span of 7 bases. This CDR3 is 12 amino acids long. Germline values: CDR1 SGHDN, CDR2 FVKESK. This CDR3 reads CASSQGRGEQYF. CDR3 nucleotides: TGTGCCAGCAGCCAAGGACGGGGCGAGCAGTACTTC.

The count of this clone is one. This sequence joins TRBV7-9 and TRBJ2-5, with 9 bases fitting TRBD2. The CDR3 spans 15 residues. The ends lost 4 bases at V and 4 bases at J; junction bases unmatched: 7. Germline CDR1 and CDR2: SEHNR and FQNEAQ (reference sequence). The CDR3 DNA is TGTGCCAGCAGCTACGCTAGCGGGACCGGAGAGACCCAGTACTTC. Its protein is CASSYASGTGETQYF.

The rearrangement uses TRBV15 and TRBJ2-1; maybe TRBD2 (6 bases). Trimming stripped 4 bases from V and 2 bases from J, with 12 bases between. This CDR3 has 15 amino acids. Germline V gene data show CDR1 as LNHNV and CDR2 as YYDKDF (reference sequence). The CDR3 loop reads CATSTRLVPYNEQFF. CDR3 bases: TGTGCCACCAGCACCCGACTAGTCCCCTACAATGAGCAGTTCTTC.